These T cell receptor beta chains were read from a single sample in a study of CD4 T cells in relation to SARS-CoV-2 and coronaviruses. Antigens for these TCRs are unknown. Some clones are missing from TCRdb's copy, which holds only in-frame ones; the method was immunoSEQ multiplex PCR. The data hold around 45,000 clones, with 82% observed a single time. The specimen sequenced was naive CD4+ T cells from PBMCs, cultured in vitro. The receptors here all came from an adult with COVID-19. Both conserved end residues are part of each CDR3. D genes are given only for firm matches. Size tells how often a clone was seen (once, few, many) or the class of an expanded clone, and some rows leave it out.

size | J | V | D | DNA | CDR3
. | TRBJ2-2 | TRBV19 | . | TGTGCCAGTAGTATTACAGGGGACTCCGGGGAGCTGTTTTTT | CASSITGDSGELFF
. | TRBJ2-7 | TRBV28 | . | TGTGCCAGCAGTTTATTACTGACCCGGACCCTAACCTACGAGCAGTACTTC | CASSLLLTRTLTYEQYF
. | TRBJ2-3 | TRBV28 | . | TGTGCCAGCAGTACATGGACGGGGGATACGCAGTATTTT | CASSTWTGDTQYF
. | TRBJ1-3 | TRBV12-3/TRBV12-4 | . | TGTGCCAGCAGTTTCCGATTAGGAAACACCATATATTTT | CASSFRLGNTIYF
. | TRBJ1-1 | TRBV5-1 | . | TGCGCCAGCAGCTTTTTCCCAAGGAGGGAGATGAACACTGAAGCTTTCTTT | CASSFFPRREMNTEAFF
. | TRBJ2-3 | TRBV30 | . | TGTGCCTGGAGCCCGGGAGTGGAGACAGATACGCAGTATTTT | CAWSPGVETDTQYF
. | TRBJ1-1 | TRBV6-5 | TRBD1 | TGTGCCAGCACCGGACAGGGGGCGGACACTGAAGCTTTCTTT | CASTGQGADTEAFF
. | TRBJ1-6 | TRBV19 | . | TGTGCCAGTAGTATTGGGACGGGGAATTCACCCCTCCACTTT | CASSIGTGNSPLHF
. | TRBJ2-3 | TRBV27 | TRBD2 | TGTGCCAGCAGTTCTCCACTAGCGGGAGGGGAGGATACGCAGTATTTT | CASSSPLAGGEDTQYF
. | TRBJ2-7 | TRBV28 | . | TGTGCCACCTCCGGAGGAAGCTACGAGCAGTACTTC | CATSGGSYEQYF
. | TRBJ2-1 | TRBV25-1 | TRBD1 | TGTGCCAGCACACTAGGACAGGGTCTCAATGAGCAGTTCTTC | CASTLGQGLNEQFF
. | TRBJ2-7 | TRBV9 | . | TGTGCCAGCAGCTCCCGGGACTACGAGCAGTACTTC | CASSSRDYEQYF
. | TRBJ2-3 | TRBV5-1 | TRBD1 | TGCGCCAGCAGCTCCGACAGGGCCACAGATACGCAGTATTTT | CASSSDRATDTQYF
. | TRBJ2-1 | TRBV9 | TRBD1 | TGTGCCAGCAGCGCCAGGGGTTCTGGACAGGGTTACAATGAGCAGTTCTTC | CASSARGSGQGYNEQFF
. | TRBJ2-3 | TRBV6-5 | . | TGTGCCAGCAGCCAAGAAGGAGATACGCAGTATTTT | CASSQEGDTQYF
. | TRBJ1-1 | TRBV7-9 | . | TGTGCCAGCAGCTTTTACAGGAGGAATTCAAACACTGAAGCTTTCTTT | CASSFYRRNSNTEAFF
. | TRBJ2-3 | TRBV5-4 | TRBD2 | TGTGCCAGCAGCTTGGTGCCGACTAGCGGGATTCTAGCTACGCAGTATTTT | CASSLVPTSGILATQYF
. | TRBJ2-1 | TRBV2 | TRBD2 | TGTGCCAGCAGTGAAGAGGGCAGCGGGGTCTCCTACAATGAGCAGTTCTTC | CASSEEGSGVSYNEQFF
few | TRBJ2-5 | TRBV14 | . | TGTGCCAGCAGCCCTAGATTGGGGACGGATCTGGAGTACTTC | CASSPRLGTDLEYF
. | TRBJ1-5 | TRBV19 | . | TGTGCCAGTAGTATATGGCAGAAAAGCAATCAGCCCCAGCATTTT | CASSIWQKSNQPQHF
. | TRBJ2-5 | TRBV30 | TRBD2 | TGTGCCTGGAGTGGGCTAGCGGGAGGAAACCAAGAGACCCAGTACTTC | CAWSGLAGGNQETQYF
. | TRBJ2-7 | TRBV4-1 | . | TGCGCCAGCAGCCGAACCCCCGTCGCTAGGGACGAGCAGTACTTC | CASSRTPVARDEQYF
. | TRBJ2-1 | TRBV5-1 | . | TGCGCCAGCAGCTTGTCGTGGCAATACAATGAGCAGTTCTTC | CASSLSWQYNEQFF
. | TRBJ2-2 | TRBV6-2/TRBV6-3 | . | TGTGCCAGCAGTTACAGGGACACCGGGGAGCTGTTTTTT | CASSYRDTGELFF
. | TRBJ2-7 | TRBV6-2/TRBV6-3 | . | TGTGCCAGCAGTTACTCCGAAATAAGGCCCCCCTACGAGCAGTACTTC | CASSYSEIRPPYEQYF
. | TRBJ2-5 | TRBV5-1 | TRBD1 | TGCGCCAGCAGCATTGGACAGGGTAGCTTTCGAGAGACCCAGTACTTC | CASSIGQGSFRETQYF
once | TRBJ2-7 | TRBV6-5 | . | TGTGCCAGCAGTTACAACGGTCATCAGTACTTC | CASSYNGHQYF
. | TRBJ1-1 | TRBV6-6 | . | TGTGCCAGCAGTTACGACAGAGGTGCAGCTTTCTTT | CASSYDRGAAFF
. | TRBJ2-7 | TRBV6-5 | . | TGTGCCAGCAGGAACGTGGGCTACGAGCAGTACTTC | CASRNVGYEQYF
. | TRBJ2-5 | TRBV19 | TRBD1 | TGTGCCAGTAGTCGGGACAGGGTGCAAGAGACCCAGTACTTC | CASSRDRVQETQYF
. | TRBJ2-5 | TRBV7-9 | . | TGTGCCAGCAGCTTCTATGACAGACAAGAGACCCAGTACTTC | CASSFYDRQETQYF
. | TRBJ2-1 | TRBV6-4 | TRBD2 | TGTGCCAGCCGGGGACTAGCGGGAGGGCCTGAGCAGTTCTTC | CASRGLAGGPEQFF
. | TRBJ2-7 | TRBV2 | TRBD2 | TGTGCCAGCAGCGGACTAGCGGGATTCTACGAGCAGTACTTC | CASSGLAGFYEQYF
. | TRBJ2-5 | TRBV11-2 | TRBD1 | TGTGCCAGCAGCTTAACCCTGGCCACAGGGGGAGAGACCCAGTACTTC | CASSLTLATGGETQYF
. | TRBJ2-5 | TRBV7-9 | TRBD1 | TGTGCCAGCAGCTTATTTGGGGCACCGGGACAGATACCAGAGACCCAGTACTTC | CASSLFGAPGQIPETQYF
. | TRBJ1-1 | TRBV28 | TRBD1 | TGTGCCAGCACCAAACTTCCGGGACAGGGTGACACTGAAGCTTTCTTT | CASTKLPGQGDTEAFF
few | TRBJ1-6 | TRBV4-1 | . | TGCGCCAGCAGCCAAGCGTTCGGAGCGTATAATTCACCCCTCCACTTT | CASSQAFGAYNSPLHF
. | TRBJ2-3 | TRBV5-1 | . | TGCGCCAGCAGCTTGCGGAAACCTAGCACAGATACGCAGTATTTT | CASSLRKPSTDTQYF
few | TRBJ2-4 | TRBV19 | TRBD2 | TGTGCCAGTAGCGAGGGACTAGATGGCATTCAGTACTTC | CASSEGLDGIQYF
. | TRBJ2-5 | TRBV15 | . | TGTGCCACCAGCAGAGCTCCATTAAAAGAGACCCAGTACTTC | CATSRAPLKETQYF
. | TRBJ2-2 | TRBV19 | . | TGTGCCAGTAGTATGATGGGATCCGGGGAGCTGTTTTTT | CASSMMGSGELFF
. | TRBJ2-2 | TRBV7-2 | . | TGTGCCAGCAGCCGAGAAGGGGGACGGGAGCTGTTTTTT | CASSREGGRELFF
. | TRBJ1-4 | TRBV6-2/TRBV6-3 | TRBD1 | TGTGCCAGCAGCTCCGGGACAGGATCTGAAAAACTGTTTTTT | CASSSGTGSEKLFF
. | TRBJ2-5 | TRBV3-1/TRBV3-2 | . | TGTGCCAGCAGCCATACTAGCGAGACCCAGTACTTC | CASSHTSETQYF
once | TRBJ2-1 | TRBV28 | TRBD1 | TGTGCCAGCTGGAGGCAGGGGGCGGGGCGGGAGCAGTTCTTC | CASWRQGAGREQFF
. | TRBJ2-3 | TRBV28 | . | TGTGCCAGCAGGGGAGGTTCAGATACGCAGTATTTT | CASRGGSDTQYF
few | TRBJ1-1 | TRBV5-4 | . | TGTGCCAGCAGCCCGAGCCTCTTGGGGTCTGTGGAAGCTTTCTTT | CASSPSLLGSVEAFF
. | TRBJ1-5 | TRBV28 | . | TGTGCCAGCAGTCTGGGACACATCAATCAGCCCCAGCATTTT | CASSLGHINQPQHF
. | TRBJ1-1 | TRBV12-3/TRBV12-4 | . | TGTGCCAGCACCTCCGATCCGAACACTGAAGCTTTCTTT | CASTSDPNTEAFF
. | TRBJ2-5 | TRBV19 | TRBD2 | TGTGCCAGTAGGCGGGGTAGCGGGATTGGAGAGACCCAGTACTTC | CASRRGSGIGETQYF
. | TRBJ2-7 | TRBV3-1/TRBV3-2 | . | TGTGCCAGCCGCCGTGGCTACGAGCAGTACTTC | CASRRGYEQYF
. | TRBJ2-1 | TRBV9 | . | TGTGCCAGCAGCGTAGATGATTTCAATGAGCAGTTCTTC | CASSVDDFNEQFF
once | TRBJ2-7 | TRBV7-9 | TRBD2 | TGTGCCAGCAGCCACGGGACTACCTACGAGCAGTACTTC | CASSHGTTYEQYF
. | TRBJ2-1 | TRBV4-2 | . | TGTGCCAGCAGCCAGAGGACAGTACGGTCGAACAATGAGCAGTTCTTC | CASSQRTVRSNNEQFF
. | TRBJ2-7 | TRBV6-5 | . | TGTGCCAGCAGACCCGAGACATTATCCTACGAGCAGTACTTC | CASRPETLSYEQYF
. | TRBJ2-5 | TRBV27 | . | TGTGCCAGCAGTTCCGACAGGCGGGGGACCCAGTACTTC | CASSSDRRGTQYF